In this sample, the clone carrying this TCR beta chain turned up a few times. Its antigen remains unknown. The data belong to a study of T cells after yellow fever vaccination. Researchers made TCR cDNA using 5'RACE template switching, and this step added a universal primer site and UMIs. One entry per CDR3 protein, called by TCRdb with MiXCR from the 5' RACE reads. The sample holds about 350,000 distinct CDR3 sequences, about 4% seen once. Study observations and caveats: FACS-sorted repertoires could contain abundant clonotypes contaminating from the bulk population.

This CDR3 has 12 amino acids. V was trimmed by 5 bases and J by 10 bases, leaving 13 bases between them. Germline V lookup: CDR1 SGDLS, CDR2 YYNGEE. The source of this sequence is a man younger than 35 who received the YFV17D yellow fever vaccine. J is TRBJ2-1 and V is TRBV9; perhaps D is TRBD1 or TRBD2 (5 bases each). Sample: PBMCs, taken 5 days after the yellow fever booster vaccination. The CDR3 is CASRGDKQEQFF. The CDR3 nucleotides are TGTGCCAGCAGGGGGGATAAGCAGGAGCAGTTCTTC.